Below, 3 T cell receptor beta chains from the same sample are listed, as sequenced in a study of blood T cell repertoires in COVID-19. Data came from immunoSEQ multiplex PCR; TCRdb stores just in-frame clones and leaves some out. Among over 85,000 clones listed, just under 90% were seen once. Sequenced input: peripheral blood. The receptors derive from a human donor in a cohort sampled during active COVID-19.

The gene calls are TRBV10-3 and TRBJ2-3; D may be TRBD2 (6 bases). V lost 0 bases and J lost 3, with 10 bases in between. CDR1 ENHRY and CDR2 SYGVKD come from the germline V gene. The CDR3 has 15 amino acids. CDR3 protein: CAISESRRETDTQYF. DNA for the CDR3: TGTGCCATCAGTGAGTCGAGGCGGGAAACAGATACGCAGTATTTT.

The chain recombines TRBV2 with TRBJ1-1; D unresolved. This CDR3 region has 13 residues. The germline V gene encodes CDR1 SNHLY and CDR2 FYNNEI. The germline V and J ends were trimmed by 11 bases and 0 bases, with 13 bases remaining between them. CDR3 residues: CAGTEYMNTEAFF. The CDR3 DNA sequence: TGTGCCGGAACAGAGTACATGAACACTGAAGCTTTCTTT.

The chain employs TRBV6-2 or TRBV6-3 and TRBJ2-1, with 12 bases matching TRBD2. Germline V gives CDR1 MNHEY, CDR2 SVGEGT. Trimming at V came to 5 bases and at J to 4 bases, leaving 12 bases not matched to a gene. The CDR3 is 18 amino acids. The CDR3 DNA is TGTGCCAGCAGTGGCGGACTAGCGGGACCCCCCGCGTACAATGAGCAGTTCTTC. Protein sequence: CASSGGLAGPPAYNEQFF.